The clone carrying this T cell receptor (beta chain) was counted only a few times. In Seattle, patients joined the study during active infection and were tracked longitudinally. This CDR3 spans 13 amino acids. The V segment lost 4 bases and the J segment 7 bases; nucleotides outside the gene matches: 4. Germline V gene sequence: CDR1 KGHSH, CDR2 LQKENI. The source of the sample is a study of blood T cell repertoires in COVID-19. Looking at the study overall: The United States, Italy and Spain provided the acute and convalescent COVID-19 samples. In each case, the material was cDNA or gDNA derived from T cells, B-cell-depleted T cells, or PBMCs.

Assay: immunoSEQ multiplex PCR; the TCRdb copy retains only in-frame clones and omits some. The sample records about 400,000 clones, 75% to 90% being singletons. The J gene is TRBJ2-1, the V gene TRBV18; 7 bases fit TRBD1. This TCR was sampled from a woman in her fifties or sixties with COVID-19, enrolled during active disease. The sample was peripheral blood. CDR3 amino acids: CASSQTTGNEQFF. For the CDR3, the DNA is TGTGCCAGCTCACAGACGACAGGGAATGAGCAGTTCTTC. Full variable domain (remainder filled in from reference TRBV18 and TRBJ2-1): NAGVMQNPRHLVRRRGQEARLRCSPMKGHSHVYWYRQLPEEGLKFMVYLQKENIIDESGMPKERFSAEFPKEGPSILRIQQVVRGDSAAYFCASSQTTGNEQFFGPGTRLTVL.